This TCR beta chain was captured by sequencing in a study of blood T cell repertoires in COVID-19. CDR3 length equals 15 residues. Per germline, CDR1 LGHNA and CDR2 YSLEER. V shed 0 bases and J shed 10 bases, with 13 bases lying between them. Under the authors' procedure: Estimates of nucleated cell counts were drawn from the amplification of reference gene primers. Profiling relied on immunoSEQ multiplex PCR, and the TCRdb table lists in-frame clones only, not all of them. From that table come the V and J calls and clone size; the DNA was used to work out D and trimming. The table records about 81,000 clones, around 80% of them present only once.

The V gene is TRBV4-3, the J gene TRBJ1-6, with D hard to call. The sequence came from a man aged 60 to 75 with acute or convalescent COVID-19. The sequenced sample was peripheral blood. The CDR3 nucleotides are TGCGCCAGCAGCCAAGAAGCGGCGGGAGGATCACCCCTCCACTTT. This codes for CASSQEAAGGSPLHF.